Below, one T cell receptor (beta chain) is given with its context. CDR3 size: 15 residues. Trimming removed 0 bases from V and 1 base from J, with 7 bases in between. Germline CDR1 and CDR2: MNHEY and SVGAGI. TCRdb keeps only in-frame clones here, not all; method: immunoSEQ multiplex PCR. The table lists around 250,000 clones, around 86% of them singletons, with under 2% in the top ten. Participants were aged roughly 18 to 90 years, lived in 25 or so US areas, and enrolled virtually. In assigning cohorts, the study relied on participant-reported clinical history. Cohort 3 donors counted as recovered after two negative PCRs, clearance, or resolved symptoms. This record belongs to a study of blood T cell repertoires in COVID-19. Study-level information: In each case, the material was cDNA or gDNA derived from T cells, B-cell-depleted T cells, or PBMCs.

Sequenced input: PBMCs or T cells enriched from blood (not recorded which). V is TRBV6-5 and J is TRBJ1-3; D remains unclear. This receptor was taken from a woman in her fifties or sixties who had recovered from COVID-19. The CDR3: CASSYSSGSGNTIYF. CDR3 nucleotides: TGTGCCAGCAGTTACTCGAGTGGTTCTGGAAACACCATATATTTT.